The 21 T cell receptor beta chains below come from one sample, sequenced in a study of blood T cell repertoires in COVID-19 (dated by TCRdb to the early 2020s). The library relied on the immunoSEQ multiplex PCR assay. TCRdb provides this immuneACCESS table in a form limited to in-frame rearrangements. Some clones are lacking; in checked studies, under half of them reflect an unresolved V gene, and why the rest are absent is not known. The sample includes about 55,000 clones, with roughly 89% observed a single time. The ten largest make up roughly 3.6% of the sample. Input material: peripheral blood. These receptors originate from a man aged 40-50 years with COVID-19, enrolled during active disease.

A single count supports this clone. The chain uses TRBV6-1 and TRBJ2-5; D unresolved. The CDR3 totals 16 residues. V lost 0 bases and J lost 3, with 14 bases in between. Germline CDR1 and CDR2: MNHNS and SASEGT. The CDR3 is CASSEAPPGQKETQYF. The CDR3 DNA sequence: TGTGCCAGCAGTGAAGCGCCCCCAGGTCAGAAAGAGACCCAGTACTTC.

The chain is built from TRBV3-1 (or the pseudogene TRBV3-2) and TRBJ2-3; TRBD1 agrees at 7 bases. Trimming took 4 bases from V and 2 from J; bases not matched to a gene: 9. CDR1 and CDR2 (germline): LGHDT, YNNKEL (reference sequence). The CDR3 loop spans 16 amino acids. The CDR3 reads CASSRRQGGNTDTQYF. CDR3 bases: TGTGCCAGCAGCCGCCGACAGGGTGGGAACACAGATACGCAGTATTTT.

J is TRBJ2-5 and V is TRBV7-9; tentative D call: TRBD1 (7 bases). Germline V CDR1 and CDR2: SEHNR, FQNEAQ (reference sequence). Trimming cost V 4 bases and J 5 bases, with 20 bases left between them. There are 16 residues in the CDR3. Here the CDR3 DNA reads TGTGCCAGCAGCTCCCCCTTTGGAGGGGGCCGGGAGACCCAGTACTTC. It yields the protein CASSSPFGGGRETQYF.

The rearrangement links TRBV10-3 to TRBJ2-2; 9 nucleotides line up with TRBD1. The CDR3 is 14 amino acids. Trimming took 11 bases from V and 2 from J; bases not matched to a gene: 6. From germline, CDR1 is ENHRY and CDR2 SYGVKD. As DNA, the CDR3 is TGTGCCTCAAGGACAGGGGACAACACCGGGGAGCTGTTTTTT. Its protein is CASRTGDNTGELFF.

The rearrangement uses TRBV5-1 and TRBJ1-4; D is unclear. The CDR3 covers 15 residues. Trimming cost V 4 bases and J 0 bases, with 10 bases left between them. Germline CDR1 is SGHRS and CDR2 is YFSETQ. Here the CDR3 DNA reads TGCGCCAGCAGCCACGAGGCGACAACTAATGAAAAACTGTTTTTT. Protein product: CASSHEATTNEKLFF.

J is TRBJ1-5 and V is TRBV6-4; the D is unclear. This CDR3 region has 13 residues. The germline V and J ends were trimmed by 2 bases and 4 bases, with 6 bases remaining between them. Germline CDR1 reads MRHNA; CDR2 reads SNTAGT. The CDR3 is CASSDVVNQPQHF. The CDR3 nucleotides read TGTGCCAGCAGTGACGTCGTGAATCAGCCCCAGCATTTT.

The chain carries TRBV19 and TRBJ1-1; no definite D call. Trimming took 6 bases from V and 3 from J, leaving 8 bases between them. Germline V CDR1 and CDR2: LNHDA, SQIVND (reference sequence). This CDR3 region has 12 residues. CDR3 amino acids: CASRERDTEAFF. Here the CDR3 DNA reads TGTGCCAGTAGGGAGCGGGACACTGAAGCTTTCTTT.

This rearrangement joins TRBV19 to TRBJ1-5, with no clear D. CDR1 is LNHDA and CDR2 is SQIVND in the germline V gene (reference sequence). This CDR3 has 16 residues. Trimming shortened V by 0 bases and J by 0 bases, and 9 bases separated the two germline ends. The CDR3 spells CASSIEAGNSNQPQHF. The CDR3 bases are TGTGCCAGTAGTATAGAGGCCGGGAATAGCAATCAGCCCCAGCATTTT.

The rearrangement uses TRBV28 and TRBJ2-5; D is perhaps TRBD1 (5 bases). The CDR3 has 16 residues. The V gene lost 6 bases and the J gene lost 5 bases, with 22 bases spanning the gap. Germline assignment: CDR1 MDHEN and CDR2 SYDVKM. The CDR3 sequence: CASSNPTDILGETQYF. As DNA, the CDR3 is TGTGCCAGCAGCAATCCCACGGACATCCTGGGGGAGACCCAGTACTTC.

This sequence joins TRBV6-2 or TRBV6-3 and TRBJ2-3; 9 bases are a match to TRBD2. From germline, CDR1 is MNHEY and CDR2 SVGEGT. V trimming: 4 bases; J trimming: 7 bases; junction bases outside the gene matches: 12. The CDR3 runs 16 residues. CDR3 region: CASSSKAGGAGYTQYF. CDR3 DNA sequence: TGTGCCAGCAGTTCGAAAGCGGGAGGAGCGGGTTATACGCAGTATTTT.

The rearrangement uses TRBV7-2 and TRBJ1-2, with TRBD1 matching over 7 bases. The CDR3 covers 16 residues. The ends lost 5 bases at V and 4 bases at J; junction bases unmatched: 13. Germline CDR1 and CDR2: SGHTA and FQGNSA. The CDR3 DNA reads as TGTGCCAGCAGCATCAATCCGACAGGGAACCTCTATGGCTACACCTTC. Amino acid sequence: CASSINPTGNLYGYTF.

The rearrangement links TRBV2 to TRBJ1-1; TRBD1 is a possible D gene (5 bases). Looked up from germline, CDR1 is SNHLY and CDR2 is FYNNEI. The CDR3 totals 13 residues. Trimming left V 9 bases short and J 5 bases short, with 16 bases between. The CDR3 region is CARTLTAATEAFF. For the CDR3, the DNA is TGTGCCAGAACTTTGACAGCAGCTACTGAAGCTTTCTTT. The full variable domain, in which reference TRBV2 and TRBJ1-1 provide the parts outside the CDR3, is EPEVTQTPSHQVTQMGQEVILRCVPISNHLYFYWYRQILGQKVEFLVSFYNNEISEKSEIFDDQFSVERPDGSNFTLKIRSTKLEDSAMYFCARTLTAATEAFFGQGTRLTVV.

J is TRBJ2-3 and V is TRBV2, with a tentative D call TRBD1 (5 bases). Trimming pared 6 bases from V and 6 bases from J, leaving 13 bases between. CDR3 length equals 13 residues. CDR1 SNHLY and CDR2 FYNNEI come from the germline V gene. As DNA, the CDR3 is TGTGCCAGCAGACTAAAGGGGTCGGATACGCAGTATTTT. This gives the protein CASRLKGSDTQYF.

The V call is TRBV9, the J call TRBJ1-5, with D possibly TRBD1 on 5 matching bases. Germline values: CDR1 SGDLS, CDR2 YYNGEE. The CDR3 consists of 13 residues. V lost 0 bases, J lost 7 bases, and 8 bases lay in between. The CDR3 sequence: CASSVGGGQPQHF. The CDR3 region has the DNA TGTGCCAGCAGCGTAGGCGGGGGGCAGCCCCAGCATTTT.

This chain links TRBV7-2 with TRBJ2-7, with a tentative D call TRBD2 (5 bases). Germline CDR1 is SGHTA and CDR2 is FQGNSA. The CDR3 length is 15 residues. The germline V and J ends were trimmed by 2 bases and 4 bases, with 15 bases remaining between them. CDR3 in amino acids: CASSLLSAVPYEQYF. In DNA, the CDR3 is TGTGCCAGCAGCTTATTATCAGCGGTCCCTTACGAGCAGTACTTC.

The chain links TRBV29-1 to TRBJ2-1; D remains ambiguous. From germline, CDR1 is SQVTM and CDR2 ANQGSEA. This CDR3 is 11 amino acids long. V was pared by 6 bases and J by 7 bases, with 10 bases between. DNA of the CDR3: TGCAGCGTGACCAAACAGAATGAGCAGTTCTTC. Translation gives CSVTKQNEQFF.

This chain links TRBV7-9 with TRBJ2-5; tentatively, D is TRBD1 (5 bases). The V gene lost 1 base and the J gene lost 5 bases, with 11 bases spanning the gap. The CDR3 sequence is 14 residues long. Germline values: CDR1 SEHNR, CDR2 FQNEAQ (reference sequence). CDR3 nucleotide sequence: TGTGCCAGCAGCTTAGGACAGAGGACGGAGACCCAGTACTTC. This translates into CASSLGQRTETQYF.

V gene TRBV5-4 combines with J gene TRBJ2-5; D gene unclear. Germline V gene lookup returns CDR1 SGHNT and CDR2 YYREEE (reference sequence). CDR3 length: 13 amino acids. V lost 0 bases, J lost 1 base, and 4 bases lay in between. This CDR3 is CASSLDSQETQYF. The CDR3 region has the DNA TGTGCCAGCAGCTTGGACAGCCAAGAGACCCAGTACTTC.

The chain recombines TRBV5-1 with TRBJ1-3; weak D call: TRBD1 (5 bases). Germline values: CDR1 SGHRS, CDR2 YFSETQ. This CDR3 region has 13 residues. Trimming shortened V by 3 bases and J by 2 bases, and 6 bases separated the two germline ends. DNA for the CDR3: TGCGCCAGCAGCTCGACAGCTGGAAACACCATATATTTT. Amino acids: CASSSTAGNTIYF.

The J gene is TRBJ1-1, the V gene TRBV6-1, with 7 bases fitting TRBD1. The germline CDR1 and CDR2 sequences are MNHNS and SASEGT. There are 16 residues in the CDR3. J was trimmed by 0 bases and V by 4 bases; bases with no gene match: 8. CDR3 region: CASSAHRGNLNTEAFF. Here the CDR3 DNA reads TGTGCCAGCAGTGCCCACAGGGGAAACTTGAACACTGAAGCTTTCTTT.

This clone was observed a few times. The rearrangement joins TRBV6-1 to TRBJ1-2, with D possibly being TRBD1 (5 bases). With 2 bases removed from V and 3 bases from J, the gap between germline ends came to 13 bases. The V gene's germline CDR1 is MNHNS and CDR2 SASEGT. CDR3 length equals 15 residues. CDR3 residues: CASSERGDRYYGYTF. The DNA for the CDR3 is TGTGCCAGCAGTGAAAGGGGCGACCGGTACTATGGCTACACCTTC.